Sequencing of this TCR beta chain was carried out in a study of T cells in Graves' hyperthyroidism and ophthalmopathy. About the research overall: Peripheral blood samples were taken at initial diagnosis, prior to any treatment.

Exclusion criteria comprised uncontrolled infection, other autoimmune disease, pregnancy or lactation. Study-level results: Most clonotypes expanded in the thyroid (above 0.001) were also present in blood.

RNA transcripts provided the source from which TCR beta CDR3 regions were amplified. When the TCR CDR3 underwent first-round RT-PCR, the HTBI primer set was used. MiXCR, run by TCRdb on the multiplex PCR reads, gives a single entry per CDR3 protein. Of a few hundred thousand distinct CDR3 sequences detected, roughly 15% appear once; the ten largest clones hold roughly 33%. This clonotype was picked up many times. Its target is unknown. The source is a woman in her thirties or forties with Graves' ophthalmopathy. The sequenced sample consisted of blood.

In DNA, the CDR3 is TGTGCCAGCAGTTTTGGCCGCAGGGTGACCTGGGATAGCTATGGCTACACCTTC. It translates to CASSFGRRVTWDSYGYTF. The chain employs TRBV12-3 or TRBV12-4 and TRBJ1-2; perhaps TRBD1 as D (5 bases). Trimming removed 3 bases from V and 4 bases from J, with 24 bases in between. The CDR3 extends over 18 amino acids.